The sequence of this TCR beta chain was determined in a study of cytomegalovirus exposure and HLA in healthy donors. PCR amplification relied on 60 Vbeta primers (plus 13 Jbeta primers). Generated by immunoSEQ multiplex PCR, the TCRdb table keeps only in-frame clones and is missing some. This sample has about 150,000 clones, with over 80% found just once. The germline gives CDR1 KGHSH, CDR2 LQKENI. The CDR3 is 14 residues long. Trimming removed 3 bases at V and 7 bases at J, with 15 bases between. Points from the study as a whole: Presence/absence analyses supposed approximately even sequencing depth among donors. Cytomegalovirus association was listed for 170 or so TCR beta chains. A cluster of highly shared sequence variants was likely a sequencing artifact.

Concerning this clone: The antigen is undetermined.

Likely unrecorded immune exposures existed in these nominally healthy donors. This sequence joins TRBV18 and TRBJ1-2, with D uncertain. The sequenced sample consisted of PBMCs. This receptor was taken from a woman in her 30s in good health and CMV-seronegative. The CDR3 loop reads CASSPGGGSGGYTF. The DNA for the CDR3 is TGTGCCAGCTCACCCGGTGGAGGGTCTGGTGGCTACACCTTC. Full variable domain (missing parts from reference TRBV18 and TRBJ1-2): NAGVMQNPRHLVRRRGQEARLRCSPMKGHSHVYWYRQLPEEGLKFMVYLQKENIIDESGMPKERFSAEFPKEGPSILRIQQVVRGDSAAYFCASSPGGGSGGYTFGSGTRLTVV.